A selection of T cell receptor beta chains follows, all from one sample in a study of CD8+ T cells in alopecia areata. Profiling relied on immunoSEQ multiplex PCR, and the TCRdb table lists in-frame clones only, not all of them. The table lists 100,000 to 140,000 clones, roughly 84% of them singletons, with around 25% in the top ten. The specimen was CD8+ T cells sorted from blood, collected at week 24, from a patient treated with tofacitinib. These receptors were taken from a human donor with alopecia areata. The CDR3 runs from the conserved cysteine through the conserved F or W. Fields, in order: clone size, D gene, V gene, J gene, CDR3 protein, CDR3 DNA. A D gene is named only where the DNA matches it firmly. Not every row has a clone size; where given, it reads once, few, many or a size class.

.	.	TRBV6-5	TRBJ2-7	CASSWGGFSYEQYF	TGTGCCAGCAGTTGGGGCGGGTTCTCCTACGAGCAGTACTTC
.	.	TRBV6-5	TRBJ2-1	CASRPIRQARNEQFF	TGTGCCAGCAGACCGATCCGGCAGGCCCGGAATGAGCAGTTCTTC
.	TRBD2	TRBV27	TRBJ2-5	CASSAGGTQYF	TGTGCCAGCAGCGCGGGAGGGACCCAGTACTTC
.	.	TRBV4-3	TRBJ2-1	CASSQDRGRPPYNEQFF	TGCGCCAGCAGCCAAGACCGGGGCCGCCCCCCCTACAATGAGCAGTTCTTC
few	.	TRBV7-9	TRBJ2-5	CASSHSSVGRETQYF	TGTGCCAGCAGCCACTCTTCTGTAGGGAGAGAGACCCAGTACTTC
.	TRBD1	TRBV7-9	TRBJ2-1	CASSPADRVHEQFF	TGTGCCAGCAGCCCAGCGGACAGGGTACATGAGCAGTTCTTC
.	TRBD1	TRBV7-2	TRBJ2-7	CASSFFSGQGVFYEQYF	TGTGCCAGCAGCTTTTTTTCGGGACAGGGGGTATTTTACGAGCAGTACTTC
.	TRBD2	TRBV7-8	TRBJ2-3	CASTGRGAGGTDTQYF	TGTGCCAGCACCGGACGCGGGGCGGGGGGAACAGATACGCAGTATTTT
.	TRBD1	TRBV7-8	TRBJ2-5	CASSPGRLGQGQETQYF	TGTGCCAGCAGCCCTGGGAGGCTCGGACAGGGCCAAGAGACCCAGTACTTC
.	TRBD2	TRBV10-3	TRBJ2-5	CAISGPSGGEETQYF	TGTGCCATCAGTGGCCCTAGCGGGGGAGAAGAGACCCAGTACTTC
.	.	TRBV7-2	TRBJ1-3	CASSSSPGSGNTIYF	TGTGCCAGCAGCTCCTCACCCGGATCTGGAAACACCATATATTTT
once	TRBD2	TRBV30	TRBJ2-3	CAWSGGSHDTQYF	TGTGCCTGGTCGGGGGGTTCCCACGATACGCAGTATTTT
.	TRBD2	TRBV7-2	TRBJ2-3	CASSPREGPQSDTQYF	TGTGCCAGCAGCCCCCGGGAGGGCCCCCAGTCAGATACGCAGTATTTT
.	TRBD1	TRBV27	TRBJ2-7	CASSFRTGGNYEQYF	TGTGCCAGCAGTTTTAGGACAGGGGGCAACTACGAGCAGTACTTC
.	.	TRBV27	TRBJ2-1	CASMLGGSREQFF	TGTGCCAGCATGTTAGGGGGGTCGCGTGAGCAGTTCTTC
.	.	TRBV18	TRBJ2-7	CASSPPGQLVFYEQYF	TGTGCCAGCTCACCACCGGGCCAACTAGTCTTCTACGAGCAGTACTTC
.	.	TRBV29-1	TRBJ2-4	CSVELENIQYF	TGCAGCGTTGAGCTGGAAAACATTCAGTACTTC
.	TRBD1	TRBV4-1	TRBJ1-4	CASSQRIRDRGTEKLFF	TGCGCCAGCAGCCAAAGGATCCGGGACAGGGGTACCGAAAAACTGTTTTTT
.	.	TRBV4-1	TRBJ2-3	CASSQEGQGYTDTQYF	TGCGCCAGCAGCCAAGAAGGGCAGGGATACACAGATACGCAGTATTTT
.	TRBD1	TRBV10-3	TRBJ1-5	CAISEDRGLNQPQHF	TGTGCCATCAGTGAGGACAGGGGGCTCAATCAGCCCCAGCATTTT
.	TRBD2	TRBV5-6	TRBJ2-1	CASSRTSGETYNEQFF	TGTGCCAGCAGCCGGACTAGCGGGGAAACCTACAATGAGCAGTTCTTC
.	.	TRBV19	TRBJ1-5	CASRPNTGSSNQPQHF	TGTGCCAGTAGGCCTAATACAGGGTCAAGCAATCAGCCCCAGCATTTT
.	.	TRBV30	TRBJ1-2	CAWSVSGSHPGGYTF	TGTGCCTGGAGTGTATCCGGCAGCCACCCCGGGGGCTACACCTTC
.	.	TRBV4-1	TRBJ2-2	CASSQGPGTGELFF	TGCGCCAGCAGCCAAGGGCCGGGCACCGGGGAGCTGTTTTTT
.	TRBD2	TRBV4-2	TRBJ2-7	CASSQVSSGSSYEQYF	TGTGCCAGCAGCCAAGTTTCTAGCGGTTCATCCTACGAGCAGTACTTC
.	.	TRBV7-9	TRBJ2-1	CASSLRSSEQFF	TGTGCCAGCAGCCTGCGGTCGAGTGAGCAGTTCTTC
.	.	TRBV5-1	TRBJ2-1	CASSLRGGAYNEQFF	TGCGCCAGCAGCTTGAGGGGGGGCGCCTACAATGAGCAGTTCTTC
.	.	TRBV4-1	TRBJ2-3	CASSPAGGTDTQYF	TGCGCCAGCAGCCCCGCCGGAGGTACAGATACGCAGTATTTT
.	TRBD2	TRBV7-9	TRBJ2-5	CASSSTSGAETQYF	TGTGCCAGCAGTTCGACTAGCGGGGCCGAGACCCAGTACTTC
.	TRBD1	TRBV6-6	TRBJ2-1	CASSTKPGQVYNEQFF	TGTGCCAGCAGTACTAAGCCGGGACAGGTCTACAATGAGCAGTTCTTC
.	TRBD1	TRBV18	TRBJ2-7	CASSNPGQTTYEQYF	TGTGCCAGCTCCAACCCGGGACAGACGACCTACGAGCAGTACTTC
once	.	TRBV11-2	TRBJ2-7	CASRTGERYEQYF	TGTGCCAGCAGGACCGGGGAGAGGTACGAGCAGTACTTC
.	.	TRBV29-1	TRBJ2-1	CSSEGASSYNEQFF	TGCAGCTCCGAAGGGGCAAGCTCCTACAATGAGCAGTTCTTC
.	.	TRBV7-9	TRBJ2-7	CASSLVSDGSYEQYF	TGTGCCAGCAGCTTAGTCTCGGACGGATCCTACGAGCAGTACTTC
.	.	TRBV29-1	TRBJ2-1	CSTRPGSNEQFF	TGCAGCACCCGGCCCGGCTCTAATGAGCAGTTCTTC
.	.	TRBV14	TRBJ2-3	CASSLLGVGTDTQYF	TGTGCCAGCAGCCTTCTAGGGGTAGGCACAGATACGCAGTATTTT
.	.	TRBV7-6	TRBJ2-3	CASAVAADTQYF	TGTGCCAGCGCCGTAGCGGCAGATACGCAGTATTTT
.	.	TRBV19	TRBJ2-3	CASSMWEDTQYF	TGTGCCAGTAGTATGTGGGAAGATACGCAGTATTTT
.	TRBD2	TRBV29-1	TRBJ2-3	CSGETRLAGYTDTQYF	TGCAGCGGTGAAACACGACTAGCGGGGTACACAGATACGCAGTATTTT
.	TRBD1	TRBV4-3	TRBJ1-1	CASSARQGMNTEAFF	TGCGCCAGCAGCGCAAGACAGGGGATGAACACTGAAGCTTTCTTT
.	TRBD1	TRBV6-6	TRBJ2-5	CASSSQGSGETQYF	TGTGCCAGCAGTTCACAGGGGTCTGGAGAGACCCAGTACTTC
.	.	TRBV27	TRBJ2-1	CASSLGGFNEQFF	TGTGCCAGCAGTCTTGGGGGGTTCAATGAGCAGTTCTTC
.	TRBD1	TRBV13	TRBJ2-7	CASSYGQGVYYEQYF	TGTGCCAGCAGCTACGGACAGGGTGTCTACTACGAGCAGTACTTC
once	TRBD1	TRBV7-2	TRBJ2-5	CASSSPTGTETQYF	TGTGCCAGCAGCTCCCCGACAGGGACGGAGACCCAGTACTTC
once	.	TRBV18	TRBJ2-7	CASSPNRLPEDEQYF	TGTGCCAGCTCCCCAAACAGGCTCCCAGAGGACGAGCAGTACTTC
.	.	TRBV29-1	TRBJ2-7	CSVKGHEISYEQYF	TGCAGCGTGAAGGGACATGAGATCTCCTACGAGCAGTACTTC
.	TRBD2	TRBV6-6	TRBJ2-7	CASVGGYEQYF	TGTGCCTCCGTGGGGGGGTATGAGCAGTACTTC
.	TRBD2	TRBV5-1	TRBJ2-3	CASSFASGDQYF	TGCGCCAGCAGCTTCGCTAGCGGGGACCAGTATTTT
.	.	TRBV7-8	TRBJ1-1	CASSPFSGQPNTEAFF	TGTGCCAGCAGCCCATTTTCCGGACAGCCGAACACTGAAGCTTTCTTT
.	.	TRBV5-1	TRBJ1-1	CASSLPRDGQNTEAFF	TGCGCCAGCAGCTTACCTCGGGACGGTCAGAACACTGAAGCTTTCTTT
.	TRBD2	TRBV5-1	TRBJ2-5	CASSQLAEETQYF	TGCGCCAGCAGCCAACTAGCGGAAGAGACCCAGTACTTC
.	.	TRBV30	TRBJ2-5	CAWSVLRRAPLETQYF	TGTGCCTGGAGTGTACTTCGAAGGGCCCCCCTAGAGACCCAGTACTTC
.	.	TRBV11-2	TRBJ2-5	CASSSGQETQYF	TGTGCCAGCAGCTCGGGGCAAGAGACCCAGTACTTC
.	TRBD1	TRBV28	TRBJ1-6	CASSPKIGTGRFSYNSPLHF	TGTGCCAGCAGTCCAAAGATTGGGACAGGGCGATTCTCCTATAATTCACCCCTCCACTTT
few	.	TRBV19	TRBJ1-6	CASSNPSSPLHF	TGTGCCAGTTCCAACCCAAGTTCACCCCTCCACTTT